Each of the 24 T cell receptor beta chains below was sequenced from the same sample in a study of T cells in Graves' hyperthyroidism and ophthalmopathy. Researchers took RNA transcripts and amplified the TCR beta CDR3 regions from them. Initially, a first-round RT-PCR of the TCR CDR3 employed the HTBI primer set. TCRdb called the multiplex PCR reads again in MiXCR, with one record for every CDR3 protein. The sample shows more than 45,000 distinct CDR3 sequences, roughly 49% of them seen only once. Sequenced input: blood. The receptors stem from a woman aged 30 to 39 with Graves' ophthalmopathy.

Remarks on this clonotype: The junction departs from germline at one end; a sequencing error may be responsible. The V gene is TRBV7-7, the J gene TRBJ2-5; D is possibly TRBD1 or TRBD2 (5 bases each). Germline CDR1 is SSHAT and CDR2 is FNYEAQ (reference sequence). The CDR3 totals 15 residues. The CDR3 DNA reads TGTGCTAGCAGCACTCAGGGAGTTCCCCAAGAGACCCAGTACTTC. Translated, it gives CASSTQGVPQETQYF.

With respect to this clonotype: Because it lacks the conserved phenylalanine or tryptophan at the end, this CDR3 is likely a read error. V is TRBV5-1 and J is TRBJ2-1; D unresolved. CDR3 length equals 15 residues. Germline V gene sequence: CDR1 SGHRS, CDR2 YFSETQ. CDR3 in amino acids: CASSLAGPPYNEQFL. Written as DNA, the CDR3 is TGTGCCAGCAGCTTGGCTGGCCCACCCTACAATGAGCAGTTCTTA.

Ten or more counts support this clonotype. This sequence joins TRBV4-2 and TRBJ2-3, with 8 bases aligning to TRBD2. The CDR3 loop spans 18 amino acids. The V and J ends lost 0 bases and 2 bases, in that order; junction bases with no gene match: 10. The germline V gene has CDR1 LGHNA and CDR2 YNFKEQ. CDR3 nucleotides: TGTGCCAGCAGCCAAGACGGTATGGTAGCGGGATCCACAGATACGCAGTATTTT. It translates to CASSQDGMVAGSTDTQYF.

This clonotype was seen repeatedly, ten times or more. The CDR3 loop reads CASSQSTGSTEAFF. DNA of the CDR3: TGTGCCAGCAGCCAATCAACAGGGTCCACTGAAGCTTTCTTT. This chain connects TRBV7-3 to TRBJ1-1, with D possibly being TRBD1 (6 bases). With 5 bases removed from V and 4 bases from J, the gap between germline ends came to 14 bases. CDR3 size: 14 residues. Germline lookup yields CDR1 SGHTA and CDR2 FQGTGA. Variable domain in full (rest from reference TRBV7-3 and TRBJ1-1): GAGVSQTPSNKVTEKGKYVELRCDPISGHTALYWYRQSLGQGPEFLIYFQGTGAADDSGLPNDRFFAVRPEGSVSTLKIQRTERGDSAVYLCASSQSTGSTEAFFGQGTRLTVV.

A word on this clonotype: A clone one base away is much larger, so this may be a read error. The conserved closing phenylalanine or tryptophan is absent in this CDR3, likely reflecting a read error. The chain uses TRBV4-1 and TRBJ2-2; possibly TRBD2 for D (6 bases). The germline CDR1 and CDR2 sequences are MGHRA and YSYEKL. CDR3 length: 12 residues. CDR3 nucleotide sequence: TGCGCCAGCAGCCAAGAAGTCGGGGGGCTGTTTCTT. Protein product: CASSQEVGGLFL.

As to this clonotype: The junction does not match germline at one end; this may be a read error. The chain joins TRBV6-6 to TRBJ2-6; D perhaps matches TRBD1 (5 bases). This CDR3 has 15 residues. Germline lookup yields CDR1 MNHNY and CDR2 SVGAGI (reference sequence). CDR3 DNA sequence: TGTGCCAGCAGTGAATCTGGGGTTGGGGCCAACGTCCCGACTTTC. It translates to CASSESGVGANVPTF.

This clonotype was recorded many times. A single base separates this from a much larger clone, so it may be a read error. This chain connects TRBV20-1 to TRBJ1-5; TRBD1 is a possible D gene (6 bases). The CDR3 runs to 14 residues. Germline V gene sequence: CDR1 DFQATT, CDR2 SNEGSKA (reference sequence). Trimming removed 3 bases at V and 7 bases at J, with 16 bases between. As DNA, the CDR3 is TGCAGTGCTAGGACGAGGGGGGGTGGGCAGCCCCAGCATTTT. It codes for CSARTRGGGQPQHF.

Comments on this clonotype: At one end, the junction sequence differs from germline, possibly due to a read error. V gene TRBV27 combines with J gene TRBJ1-2; D gene uncertain. The CDR3 is made up of 15 amino acids. CDR1 and CDR2 from the germline V gene are MNHEY and SMNVEV (reference sequence). CDR3 DNA sequence: TGTACCAGCAGTGTAACCTTCGGACGGGAAGATGGCTACACCTTC. It is translated as CTSSVTFGREDGYTF.

This chain links TRBV20-1 with TRBJ1-6; unclear D gene. This CDR3 spans 15 amino acids. V gave up 5 bases and J gave up 4 bases, with 15 bases separating them. Germline values: CDR1 DFQATT, CDR2 SNEGSKA (reference sequence). CDR3 coding DNA: TGCAGTGCTGAGCAGATAGGGTTGTATAATTCACCCCTCCACTTT. Amino acids: CSAEQIGLYNSPLHF.

The V and J genes are TRBV20-1 and TRBJ1-2, with TRBD1 identical over 7 bases. The CDR3 covers 14 residues. The germline V gene has CDR1 DFQATT and CDR2 SNEGSKA (reference sequence). Losses at the gene ends were 5 bases for V and 4 bases for J; bases not matched to a gene: 10. The CDR3 here is CSAFPTGQVYGYTF. CDR3 sequence (DNA): TGCAGTGCTTTCCCGACAGGACAGGTCTATGGCTACACCTTC.

There are many counts of this clonotype. J is TRBJ1-1 and V is TRBV2; D uncertain. Germline V gives CDR1 SNHLY, CDR2 FYNNEI. V gave up 9 bases and J gave up 1 base, with 9 bases separating them. The CDR3 sequence is 12 residues long. The CDR3 loop is CASRNWNTEAFF. In DNA form, the CDR3 reads TGTGCCAGTCGGAATTGGAACACTGAAGCTTTCTTT. The full variable domain, in which reference TRBV2 and TRBJ1-1 provide the parts outside the CDR3, is EPEVTQTPSHQVTQMGQEVILRCVPISNHLYFYWYRQILGQKVEFLVSFYNNEISEKSEIFDDQFSVERPDGSNFTLKIRSTKLEDSAMYFCASRNWNTEAFFGQGTRLTVV.

V and J are TRBV24-1 and TRBJ1-4; possible D gene TRBD1, 6 bases. The CDR3 has 15 amino acids. CDR1 and CDR2 from the germline V gene are KGHDR and SFDVKD. V shed 4 bases and J shed 5 bases, with 13 bases lying between them. CDR3 region: CATSESDSPNEKLFF. The CDR3 DNA is TGTGCCACCAGTGAGTCGGACAGCCCGAATGAAAAACTGTTTTTT.

This clonotype has ten or more counts. The gene calls are TRBV5-6 and TRBJ2-3; 9 nucleotides match TRBD2. J lost 6 bases, V lost 0 bases, and 11 bases had no gene match. The CDR3 is made up of 17 amino acids. Per germline, CDR1 SGHDT and CDR2 YYEEEE. CDR3 sequence: CASSLAAGGPGGDTQYF. For the CDR3, the DNA is TGTGCCAGCAGCTTGGCGGCGGGAGGGCCGGGGGGGGATACGCAGTATTTT.

This clonotype has ten or more counts. J is TRBJ1-2 and V is TRBV10-3; tentative D call: TRBD1 (5 bases). This CDR3 has 13 residues. Germline CDR1 and CDR2: ENHRY and SYGVKD. Deletions cut 3 bases from V and 4 bases from J, with 9 bases between. CDR3 region: CAISEGASYGYTF. CDR3 coding DNA: TGTGCCATCAGTGAAGGGGCGTCCTATGGCTACACCTTC.

This clonotype was found many times. The chain links TRBV4-1 to TRBJ2-3; 8 bases are shared with TRBD2. J lost 3 bases, V lost 2 bases, and 4 bases had no gene match. The germline gives CDR1 MGHRA, CDR2 YSYEKL. CDR3 size: 15 residues. CDR3 sequence: CASSQRGLATDTQYF. DNA of the CDR3: TGCGCCAGCAGCCAAAGAGGACTAGCAACAGATACGCAGTATTTT.

In this sample, this clonotype turned up once. With a much larger clone just one base away, this may be a read error. V gene TRBV6-5 combines with J gene TRBJ1-4; D possibly corresponds to TRBD1 (5 bases). The CDR3 covers 16 residues. Germline V CDR1 and CDR2: MNHEY, SVGAGI. Trimming left V 4 bases short and J 7 bases short, with 19 bases between. CDR3 amino acids: CASSFSPGRRGEKLFF. The CDR3 nucleotides read TGTGCCAGCAGTTTTTCCCCGGGACGGCGGGGTGAAAAACTGTTTTTT.

At least ten counts were recorded for this clonotype. The chain has TRBV12-3 or TRBV12-4 and TRBJ2-7; D is perhaps TRBD1 (6 bases). The CDR3 sequence is 15 residues long. The V end lost 6 bases, the J end lost 0 bases, and 15 bases lay between the germline ends. This chain's CDR3 is CASSTRQGFSYEQYF. CDR3 nucleotide sequence: TGTGCCAGCAGCACCCGTCAGGGGTTCTCCTACGAGCAGTACTTC.

In this sample, this clonotype turned up a few times. A much larger clone sits a single nucleotide away, making a read error possible. The chain uses TRBV4-1 and TRBJ2-1; TRBD2 aligns across 7 bases. V dropped 1 base and J dropped 8; count of bases not matched to a gene: 8. The germline CDR1 and CDR2 sequences are MGHRA and YSYEKL. The CDR3 covers 15 residues. CDR3 DNA: TGCGCCAGCAGCCAAGGTTCTAGCGGTGTAGATGAGCAGTTCTTC. Amino acids: CASSQGSSGVDEQFF.

Turning to this clonotype: Since no conserved phenylalanine or tryptophan closes the CDR3, a read error is the likely cause. The rearrangement uses TRBV2 and TRBJ1-1; 10 bases line up with TRBD1. The germline V gene has CDR1 SNHLY and CDR2 FYNNEI. The CDR3 contains 15 residues. The CDR3 loop reads CARSEQGQGTFEAFL. The CDR3 DNA sequence: TGTGCCCGCAGTGAACAGGGACAGGGGACTTTTGAAGCTTTCCTT.

As concerns this clonotype: One end of the junction fails to match germline, which may point to a read error. This chain links TRBV10-3 with TRBJ1-1; D is ambiguous. Germline values: CDR1 ENHRY, CDR2 SYGVKD. The length of the CDR3 is 12 residues. CDR3 bases: TGTGTCATCAGTGGGTCCGCCCTTGAAGCTTTCTTT. This gives the protein CVISGSALEAFF.

This clonotype was seen once. The chain employs TRBV9 and TRBJ2-3, with D possibly TRBD2 on 7 matching bases. V shed 0 bases and J shed 6 bases, with 14 bases lying between them. Germline lookup yields CDR1 SGDLS and CDR2 YYNGEE. CDR3 length equals 15 residues. The CDR3: CASSVGPGEGDTQYF. The CDR3 bases are TGTGCCAGCAGCGTAGGTCCAGGGGAGGGGGATACGCAGTATTTT.

In its sample, this clonotype was seen many times. The CDR3 region is CASGSSPGTSYTGELFF. CDR3 coding DNA: TGTGCTAGTGGTTCCTCCCCCGGGACTAGCTACACCGGGGAGCTGTTTTTT. The rearrangement joins TRBV12-5 to TRBJ2-2; TRBD2 agrees at 9 bases. This CDR3 region has 17 residues. After removal of 4 bases from V and 3 bases from J, the junction contained 9 bases not matched to a gene. The germline CDR1 and CDR2 sequences are LGHNT and FRNRAP.

At least ten counts were recorded for this clonotype. The J gene is TRBJ2-5, the V gene TRBV12-5; no definite D call. Per germline, CDR1 LGHNT and CDR2 FRNRAP. The germline V and J ends were trimmed by 5 bases and 5 bases, with 9 bases remaining between them. The CDR3 sequence is 12 residues long. In DNA form, the CDR3 reads TGTGCTAGTGGTCCCGTGGGGGAGACCCAGTACTTC. As protein: CASGPVGETQYF. The whole variable domain, filled in from reference TRBV12-5 and TRBJ2-5, reads DARVTQTPRHKVTEMGQEVTMRCQPILGHNTVFWYRQTMMQGLELLAYFRNRAPLDDSGMPKDRFSAEMPDATLATLKIQPSEPRDSAVYFCASGPVGETQYFGPGTRLLVL.

Comment on this clonotype: One end of the junction varies from germline; a read error may be responsible. The V and J genes are TRBV6-4 and TRBJ2-5; 10 nucleotides agree with TRBD1. The CDR3 is 14 amino acids. In germline, CDR1 is MRHNA, CDR2 SNTAGT. CDR3 nucleotides: TGTGCCAGCAGTGATGGACAGGGGGAAGAGACCCAGAACTTC. Translating gives CASSDGQGEETQNF.